This entry lists 9 T cell receptor beta chains sequenced from one sample in a study of T cell repertoires in cytomegalovirus infection. TCRdb called the reads again in MiXCR, with one record for every CDR3 protein. The top ten clones hold about 6% of a sample with roughly 240,000 distinct CDR3 sequences, around 6.2% of them seen once. Sequenced material: PBMCs. The receptors stem from a human donor in good health (CMV status not recorded). Some clones in this sample may be carry-over from other donors' samples.

The table lists this clonotype with many counts. V usage is TRBV28 and J usage is TRBJ1-2; 9 nucleotides agree with TRBD1. The junction had 7 bases not matched to a gene; V was cut back by 5 bases and J by 3 bases. Germline assignment: CDR1 MDHEN and CDR2 SYDVKM. The CDR3 loop spans 15 amino acids. The CDR3 DNA sequence: TGTGCCAGCAGTCGGGGACAGGGTAGGGACTATGGCTACACCTTC. Its protein is CASSRGQGRDYGYTF.

This clonotype has ten or more counts. The rearrangement joins TRBV7-2 to TRBJ2-2; the match to TRBD2 covers 11 bases. Unmatched junction bases numbered 5, after V lost 4 bases and J lost 4 bases. Germline V gene lookup returns CDR1 SGHTA and CDR2 FQGNSA. There are 16 residues in the CDR3. For the CDR3, the DNA is TGTGCCAGCAGCTCCCGCGGACTAGCGGGCACCGGGGAGCTGTTTTTT. This gives the protein CASSSRGLAGTGELFF.

V usage is TRBV20-1 and J usage is TRBJ1-2; D might be TRBD1 (6 bases). V shed 2 bases and J shed 1 base, with 11 bases lying between them. The germline CDR1 and CDR2 sequences are DFQATT and SNEGSKA (reference sequence). The CDR3 is 14 residues long. The chain's CDR3 is CSARLGRGNYGYTF. The CDR3, as DNA: TGCAGTGCTAGATTGGGCAGGGGTAACTATGGCTACACCTTC.

Worth noting for this clonotype: Possible read error: a much larger clone is one base away. This sequence joins TRBV20-1 and TRBJ2-1, with D tentatively TRBD2 (5 bases). Germline CDR1 DFQATT, CDR2 SNEGSKA (reference sequence). This CDR3 has 14 amino acids. Trimming stripped 6 bases from V and 3 bases from J, with 15 bases between. The CDR3 DNA is TGCAGTGCAGATCTGACGGGGAGCTACAATGAGCAGTTCTTC. Residues: CSADLTGSYNEQFF.

V and J are TRBV20-1 and TRBJ2-7; D gene ambiguous. The CDR3 loop spans 16 amino acids. V was pared by 3 bases and J by 2 bases, with 20 bases between. Germline V gives CDR1 DFQATT, CDR2 SNEGSKA (reference sequence). Written as DNA, the CDR3 is TGCAGTGCTAGTGCAGCAGAGGACCTTAACACCTACGAGCAGTACTTC. Its translation: CSASAAEDLNTYEQYF.

This clonotype showed up many times. The chain links TRBV10-2 to TRBJ1-2; D remains unclear. Per germline, CDR1 WSHSY and CDR2 SAAADI. The CDR3 spans 16 residues. Deletions cut 0 bases from V and 8 bases from J, with 19 bases between. The CDR3 nucleotides read TGCGCCAGCAGTGAGTCGAATTCAGATATGCCCTCGGGCTACACCTTC. Translating gives CASSESNSDMPSGYTF.

At least ten counts were recorded for this clonotype. The V call is TRBV6-2 or TRBV6-3, the J call TRBJ1-5; a possible D gene is TRBD1 (5 bases). The V end lost 2 bases, the J end lost 7 bases, and 12 bases lay between the germline ends. Looked up from germline, CDR1 is MNHEY and CDR2 is SVGEGT. The CDR3 length is 14 residues. The CDR3 bases are TGTGCCAGCAGTTACAGGGCAGGGCAACAGCCCCAGCATTTT. Its protein is CASSYRAGQQPQHF.

Many counts were recorded for this clonotype. This chain's CDR3 is CASSLGSGGANEQFF. The CDR3 DNA follows: TGTGCCAGCAGCCTAGGGAGCGGGGGGGCCAATGAGCAGTTCTTC. The chain employs TRBV7-6 and TRBJ2-1; 10 nucleotides agree with TRBD2. The CDR3 consists of 15 residues. Germline loops: CDR1 SGHVS, CDR2 FNYEAQ. The J segment lost 6 bases and the V segment lost 5 bases, leaving 7 bases of the junction unmatched.

The genes are TRBV18 and TRBJ2-5; no clear D. The germline V gene encodes CDR1 KGHSH and CDR2 LQKENI. V lost 3 bases to trimming and J lost 5 bases, with 13 bases between them. The CDR3 length is 14 residues. CDR3 nucleotides: TGTGCCAGCTCACCCACCCCGAACGTGGAGACCCAGTACTTC. Translating gives CASSPTPNVETQYF.